The T cell receptor (beta chain) described here comes from a study of blood T cell repertoires in COVID-19. Study-wide background: PBMCs, B-cell-depleted T cells, or T cells provided the cDNA or gDNA that made up the material.

J gave up 7 bases and V 3 bases, and 8 bases lay outside the gene matches. Germline V gene lookup returns CDR1 DFQATT and CDR2 SNEGSKA (reference sequence). This CDR3 spans 14 amino acids. Study processing details: Reference gene primer amplification gave nucleated cell count estimates. Sequencing used immunoSEQ multiplex PCR; TCRdb keeps in-frame clones, though not all of them. That table is the source of V, J and clone size, and D and trimming were worked out from the DNA. Of fewer than 300,000 clones listed, more than 90% are singletons. Seattle participants joined during active infection and were tracked over time.

What was sequenced was peripheral blood. The TCR comes from a person aged 18-30 years with COVID-19, enrolled during active disease. This chain connects TRBV20-1 to TRBJ2-1, with 8 bases fitting TRBD2. CDR3 DNA sequence: TGCAGTGCTAGTTCAGGGTCGGGAGGGAATGAGCAGTTCTTC. Its protein product is CSASSGSGGNEQFF.